This TCR beta chain was documented in a study of T cell changes during pregnancy in multiple sclerosis. Using immunoSEQ multiplex PCR, the repertoire was profiled, and TCRdb retains in-frame clones only, with some absent. The table shows 45,000 to 50,000 clones, with roughly 92% occurring only once. V was shortened by 1 base and J by 6 bases, with 7 bases between the two germline ends. CDR3 length equals 13 residues. CDR1 and CDR2 (germline): SGHNT, YENEEA. The chain joins TRBV11-3 to TRBJ2-1; D is unresolved. The sequence came from a female donor with multiple sclerosis, enrolled in a pregnancy study. Sequences were derived from CD8+ T cells from peripheral blood mononuclear cells, sampled before pregnancy. CDR3 DNA sequence: TGTGCCAGCAGCTTAGGGGCCCTCAATGAGCAGTTCTTC. Protein product: CASSLGALNEQFF.